The rows below give T cell receptor beta chains drawn from one sample of a study of blood T cell repertoires in COVID-19. The method was immunoSEQ multiplex PCR; TCRdb's version includes in-frame clones alone and lacks a portion of them. The sample has about 190,000 clones; 70% to 90% are singletons. Input material: PBMCs or T cells enriched from blood (not recorded which). The receptor source for this set is a woman aged 40 to 50 in a cohort exposed to, infected with or recovered from COVID-19 (not recorded which). CDR3s include the opening cysteine and the closing phenylalanine or tryptophan. The D gene is left open where the match is weak. The size field is filled for only some rows; it gives once, few, many or a size class.

d_call clone_size v_call cdr3_aa
NA NA TRBV7-9 CASSRAGLQNTEAFF
TRBD2 once TRBV7-2 CASKREWGTDTQYF
NA NA TRBV6-5 CASSPTGETQYF
TRBD2 once TRBV5-4 CASSLPSGSNYEQYF
NA NA TRBV20-1 CSARGEETQYF
TRBD1 NA TRBV6-5 CASSFNDRGDETQYF
NA NA TRBV6-4 CASSDKADSSTDTQYF
NA NA TRBV5-1 CASSSGTMQFEGYTF
TRBD1 NA TRBV6-5 CATHGQGLNTEAFF
TRBD2 NA TRBV18 CASSPNFGTSGIDHSGANVLTF
TRBD2 NA TRBV9 CASSTPGLAASYEQYF
NA NA TRBV24-1 CATSDFTGKLNTEAFF
TRBD2 NA TRBV9 CASSARAGRTDTQYF
NA NA TRBV27 CASSFTGWDGYTF
NA NA TRBV27 CASSLLSGYEQYF
NA NA TRBV27 CASSLSSTGTYEQYF
NA NA TRBV4-1 CASSQMGAEQFF
NA NA TRBV5-3 CARSLVGQGRPEAFF
NA once TRBV29-1 CSVEDLSEEYGYTF